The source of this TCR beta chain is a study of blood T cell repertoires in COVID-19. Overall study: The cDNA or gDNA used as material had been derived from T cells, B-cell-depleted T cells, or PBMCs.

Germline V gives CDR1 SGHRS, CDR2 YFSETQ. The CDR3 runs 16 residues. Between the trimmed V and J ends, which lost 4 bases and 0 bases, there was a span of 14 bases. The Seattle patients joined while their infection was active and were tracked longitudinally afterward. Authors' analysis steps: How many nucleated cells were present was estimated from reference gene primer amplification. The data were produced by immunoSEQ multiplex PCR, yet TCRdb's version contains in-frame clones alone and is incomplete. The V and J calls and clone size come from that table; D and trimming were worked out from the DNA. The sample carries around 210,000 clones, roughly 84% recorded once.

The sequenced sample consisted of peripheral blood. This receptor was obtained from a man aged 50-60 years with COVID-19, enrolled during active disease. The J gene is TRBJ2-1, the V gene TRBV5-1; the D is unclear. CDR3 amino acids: CASSPLGRSSYNEQFF. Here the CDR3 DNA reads TGCGCCAGCAGCCCCCTTGGTAGGAGCTCCTACAATGAGCAGTTCTTC.